This T cell receptor (beta chain) was observed in a study of T cell repertoires in cytomegalovirus infection (dated by TCRdb to between 2019 and 2020). For context, the study as a whole: Donor HLA type was relevant to the analysis, as public TCR beta signatures indicated carriage of CMV infection together with the matching HLA type.

Regarding this clonotype: Its antigen specificity is not known. No base qualities exist here, and no much larger clone lies one base off it.

Instrument used: Illumina HiSeq 1500. Starting from the raw public reads, TCRdb applied fastp trimming at Q25, assembled clones with MiXCR and retained in-frame beta chains. All rows with the same CDR3 protein become a single entry with the most common DNA and genes. This sample comprises 400,000 to 550,000 distinct CDR3 sequences, 11% of them detected only once. The ten largest clones add up to roughly a tenth of the sample. The CDR3, from cysteine to phenylalanine, totals 14 residues. Here the CDR3 DNA is all that survives: 42 bases in frame from base 1. Trimming costs V 3 bases and J 0 bases, and their ends lie 7 bases apart. From a lookup of the germline V gene, CDR1 and CDR2 are ENHRY and SYGVKD. Summary of the overall study and its limitations: In the ex vivo response, HLA-C-restricted CMV-specific TCR beta clonotypes were dominant, and in two of eight donors the single most frequent clonotype came from this HLA-C-restricted group. Carriers of CMV infection plus the relevant HLA type were discriminated by the cumulative frequency of public TCR beta family members in the study cohort and in an independent roughly 380-donor cohort.

This TCR derives from a human donor in good health (CMV status not recorded). Some clones in this sample may be carry-over from other donors' samples. The source material was PBMCs. The sequence joins TRBV10-3 to TRBJ2-3, with the D gene too uncertain to name. The CDR3 protein sequence reads: CAISDVVSTDTQYF. The nucleotides are TGTGCCATCAGTGATGTTGTTAGCACAGATACGCAGTATTTT.